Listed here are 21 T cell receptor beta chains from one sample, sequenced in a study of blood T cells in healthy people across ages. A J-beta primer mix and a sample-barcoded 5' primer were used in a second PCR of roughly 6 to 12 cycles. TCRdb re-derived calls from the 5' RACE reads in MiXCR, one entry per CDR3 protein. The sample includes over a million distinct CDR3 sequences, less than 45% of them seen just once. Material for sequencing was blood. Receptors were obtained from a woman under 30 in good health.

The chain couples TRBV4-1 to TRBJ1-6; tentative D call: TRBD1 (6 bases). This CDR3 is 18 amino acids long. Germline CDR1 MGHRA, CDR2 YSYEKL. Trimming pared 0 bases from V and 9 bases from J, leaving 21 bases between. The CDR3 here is CASSQEGGSGRRTSPLHF. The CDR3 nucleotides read TGCGCCAGCAGCCAAGAGGGGGGCTCTGGCAGGCGGACTTCACCCCTCCACTTT.

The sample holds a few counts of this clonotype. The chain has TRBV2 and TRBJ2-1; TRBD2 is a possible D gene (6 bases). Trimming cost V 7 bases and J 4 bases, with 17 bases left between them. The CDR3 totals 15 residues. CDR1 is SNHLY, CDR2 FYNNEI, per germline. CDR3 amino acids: CASMKPEGGYNEQFF. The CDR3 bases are TGTGCCAGCATGAAGCCGGAGGGCGGTTACAATGAGCAGTTCTTC.

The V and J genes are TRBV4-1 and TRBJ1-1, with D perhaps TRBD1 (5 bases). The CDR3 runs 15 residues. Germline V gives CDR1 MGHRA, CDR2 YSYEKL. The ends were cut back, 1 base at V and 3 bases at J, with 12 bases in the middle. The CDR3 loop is CASSQVAGGDTEAFF. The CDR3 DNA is TGCGCCAGCAGCCAAGTGGCGGGGGGTGACACTGAAGCTTTCTTT.

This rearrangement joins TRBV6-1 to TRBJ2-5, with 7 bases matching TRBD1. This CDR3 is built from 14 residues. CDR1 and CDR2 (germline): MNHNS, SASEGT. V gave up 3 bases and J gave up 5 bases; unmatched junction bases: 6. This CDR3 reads CASSDLDRAETQYF. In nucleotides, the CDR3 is TGTGCCAGCAGTGACCTAGACAGGGCCGAGACCCAGTACTTC.

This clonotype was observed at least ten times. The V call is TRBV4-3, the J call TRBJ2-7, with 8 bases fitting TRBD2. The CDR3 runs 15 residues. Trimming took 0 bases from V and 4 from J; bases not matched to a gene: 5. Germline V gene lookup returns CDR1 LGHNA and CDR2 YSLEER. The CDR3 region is CASSQESSGRYEQYF. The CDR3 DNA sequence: TGCGCCAGCAGCCAAGAGTCTAGCGGGCGTTACGAGCAGTACTTC.

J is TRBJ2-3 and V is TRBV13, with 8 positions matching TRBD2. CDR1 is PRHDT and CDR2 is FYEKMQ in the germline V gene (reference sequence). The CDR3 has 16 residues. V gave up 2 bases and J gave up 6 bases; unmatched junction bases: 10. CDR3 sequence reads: CASSLRLAGRGDTQYF. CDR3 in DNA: TGTGCCAGCAGCTTAAGGCTAGCGGGTCGTGGGGATACGCAGTATTTT.

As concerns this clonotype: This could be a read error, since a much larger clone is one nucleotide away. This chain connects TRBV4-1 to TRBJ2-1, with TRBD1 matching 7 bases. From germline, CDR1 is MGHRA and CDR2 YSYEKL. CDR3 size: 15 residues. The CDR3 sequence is CAGSHERTGGYEQFF. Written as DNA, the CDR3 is TGCGCCGGCAGCCACGAAAGGACAGGAGGCTATGAGCAGTTCTTC.

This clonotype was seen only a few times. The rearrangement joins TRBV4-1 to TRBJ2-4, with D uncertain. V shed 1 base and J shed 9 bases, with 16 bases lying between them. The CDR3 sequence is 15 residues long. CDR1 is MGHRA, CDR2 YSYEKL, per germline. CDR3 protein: CASSQVLTPRGIQYF. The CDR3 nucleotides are TGCGCCAGCAGCCAAGTTTTGACACCTCGCGGCATTCAGTACTTC.

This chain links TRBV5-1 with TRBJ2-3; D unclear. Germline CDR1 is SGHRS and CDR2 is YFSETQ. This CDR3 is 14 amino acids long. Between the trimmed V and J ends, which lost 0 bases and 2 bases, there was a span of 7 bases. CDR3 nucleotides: TGCGCCAGCAGCTTGGGACACCTCACAGATACGCAGTATTTT. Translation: CASSLGHLTDTQYF.

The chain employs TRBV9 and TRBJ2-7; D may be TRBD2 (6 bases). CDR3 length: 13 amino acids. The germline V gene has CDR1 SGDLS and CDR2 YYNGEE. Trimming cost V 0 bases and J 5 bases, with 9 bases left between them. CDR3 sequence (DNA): TGTGCCAGCAGCGTAGGCGGGAACCACGAGCAGTACTTC. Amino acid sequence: CASSVGGNHEQYF.

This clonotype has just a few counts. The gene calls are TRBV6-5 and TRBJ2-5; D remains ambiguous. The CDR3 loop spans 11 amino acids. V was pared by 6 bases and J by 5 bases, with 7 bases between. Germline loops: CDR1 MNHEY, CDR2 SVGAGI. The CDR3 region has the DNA TGTGCCAGCAGCCACTATGAGACCCAGTACTTC. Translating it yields CASSHYETQYF.

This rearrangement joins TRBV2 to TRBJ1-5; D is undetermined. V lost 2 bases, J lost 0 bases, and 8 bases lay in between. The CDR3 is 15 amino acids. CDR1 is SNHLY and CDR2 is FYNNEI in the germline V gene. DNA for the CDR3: TGTGCCAGCAGTGAATTCGTCGGTAGCAATCAGCCCCAGCATTTT. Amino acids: CASSEFVGSNQPQHF.

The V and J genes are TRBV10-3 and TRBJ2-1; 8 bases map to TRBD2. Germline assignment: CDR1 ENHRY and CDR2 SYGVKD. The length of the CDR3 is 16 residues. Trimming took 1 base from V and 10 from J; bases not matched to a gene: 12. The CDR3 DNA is TGTGCCATCAGTGAGTGGCGCAAGCGGGAGAAAGGAGAGCAGTTCTTC. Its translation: CAISEWRKREKGEQFF.

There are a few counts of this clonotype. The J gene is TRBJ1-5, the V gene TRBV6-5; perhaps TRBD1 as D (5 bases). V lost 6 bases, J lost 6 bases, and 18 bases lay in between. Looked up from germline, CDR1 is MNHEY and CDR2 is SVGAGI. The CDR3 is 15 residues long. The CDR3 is CASSLGRDLGQPQHF. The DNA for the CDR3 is TGTGCCAGCAGCCTCGGGCGGGACCTCGGTCAGCCCCAGCATTTT.

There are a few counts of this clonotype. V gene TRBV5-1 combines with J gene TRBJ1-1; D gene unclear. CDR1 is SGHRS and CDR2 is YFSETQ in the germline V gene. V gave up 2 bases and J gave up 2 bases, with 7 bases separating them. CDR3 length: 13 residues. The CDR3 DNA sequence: TGCGCCAGCAGCTTCCAGGATAACACTGAAGCTTTCTTT. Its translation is CASSFQDNTEAFF.

CDR3 coding DNA: TGCGCCAGCAGCTTGGCCGAGGGGGGGGGAAATGAGCAGTTCTTC. Protein sequence: CASSLAEGGGNEQFF. J is TRBJ2-1 and V is TRBV5-1; TRBD2 is a possible D gene (7 bases). V was pared by 0 bases and J by 7 bases, with 14 bases between. The germline V gene has CDR1 SGHRS and CDR2 YFSETQ. This CDR3 has 15 amino acids.

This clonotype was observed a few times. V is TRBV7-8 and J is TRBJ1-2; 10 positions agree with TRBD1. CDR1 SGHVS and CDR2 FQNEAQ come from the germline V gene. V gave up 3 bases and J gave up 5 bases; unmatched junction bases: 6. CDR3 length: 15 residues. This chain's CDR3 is CASSFGTGVGYGYTF. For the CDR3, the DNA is TGTGCCAGCAGCTTCGGGACAGGGGTTGGATATGGCTACACCTTC.

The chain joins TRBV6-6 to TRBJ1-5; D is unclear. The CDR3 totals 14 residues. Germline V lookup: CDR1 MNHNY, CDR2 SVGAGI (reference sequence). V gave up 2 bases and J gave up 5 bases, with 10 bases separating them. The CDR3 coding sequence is TGTGCCAGCAGTTACGATGCGAGGGATCAGCCCCAGCATTTT. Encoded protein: CASSYDARDQPQHF.

This CDR3 reads CASSLSAGGDTQYF. In nucleotides, the CDR3 is TGCGCCAGCAGCTTGTCAGCGGGCGGAGATACGCAGTATTTT. The chain employs TRBV5-1 and TRBJ2-3, with D possibly being TRBD2 (6 bases). The germline CDR1 and CDR2 sequences are SGHRS and YFSETQ. The V and J ends lost 1 base and 5 bases respectively, with 11 bases between them. CDR3 length equals 14 residues.

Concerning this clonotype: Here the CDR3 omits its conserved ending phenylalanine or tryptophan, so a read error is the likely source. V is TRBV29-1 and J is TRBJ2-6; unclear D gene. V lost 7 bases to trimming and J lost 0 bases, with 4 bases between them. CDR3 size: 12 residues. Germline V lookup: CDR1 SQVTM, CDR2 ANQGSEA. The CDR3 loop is CSASSGANVLTV. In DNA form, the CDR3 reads TGCAGCGCTAGCTCTGGGGCCAACGTCCTGACTGTC.

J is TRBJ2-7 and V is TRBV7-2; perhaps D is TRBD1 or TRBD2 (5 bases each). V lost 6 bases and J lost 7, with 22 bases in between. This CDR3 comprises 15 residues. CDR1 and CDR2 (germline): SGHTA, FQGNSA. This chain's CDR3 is CASSPREGSYNEQYF. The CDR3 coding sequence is TGTGCCAGCAGTCCCCGAGAGGGGTCCTACAATGAGCAGTACTTC.